This is a list of T cell receptor beta chains from one sample in a study of blood T cells in healthy people across ages. TCRdb re-called the 5' RACE reads with MiXCR, one entry per CDR3 protein. Of 800,000 to 900,000 distinct CDR3 sequences in the sample, 62% are singletons; the top ten hold 25% to 30%. Specimen: blood. The receptors here all came from a man aged 25-40 years in good health. Both conserved end residues are part of each CDR3. The order of the fields is CDR3 protein, CDR3 DNA, V gene, clone size, J gene, D gene. A D gene is named only where the DNA matches it firmly. Some rows have no size entry. The others give once, few or many, or a class for an expanded clone.

CDR3: CASSPLGGAKTGELFF
DNA: TGTGCCAGCAGCCCTCTCGGAGGGGCCAAGACCGGGGAGCTGTTTTTT
V: TRBV7-2
size: NA
J: TRBJ2-2
D: NA

CDR3: CAWSTGKDQPQHF
DNA: TGTGCCTGGAGTACAGGAAAAGATCAGCCCCAGCATTTT
V: TRBV30
size: NA
J: TRBJ1-5
D: NA

CDR3: CSVLDRGRIEQYF
DNA: TGCAGCGTCCTAGACAGGGGGCGAATCGAGCAGTACTTC
V: TRBV29-1
size: NA
J: TRBJ2-7
D: TRBD1

CDR3: CASSLLGPYNEQFF
DNA: TGTGCCAGCAGCCTCTTGGGCCCTTACAATGAGCAGTTCTTC
V: TRBV12-3/TRBV12-4
size: NA
J: TRBJ2-1
D: NA

CDR3: CASSQARSSYNSPLHF
DNA: TGTGCCAGCAGCCAAGCCCGGAGCTCCTATAATTCACCCCTCCACTTT
V: TRBV14
size: NA
J: TRBJ1-6
D: NA

CDR3: CSARGGISGETQYF
DNA: TGCAGTGCTAGAGGGGGCATTTCGGGGGAGACCCAGTACTTC
V: TRBV20-1
size: NA
J: TRBJ2-5
D: NA

CDR3: CASSYPSGGVGADTQYF
DNA: TGTGCCAGCAGTTACCCTTCCGGGGGTGTTGGCGCAGATACGCAGTATTTT
V: TRBV6-6
size: NA
J: TRBJ2-3
D: NA

CDR3: CASSQPGQVKETQYF
DNA: TGCGCCAGCAGTCAGCCGGGACAGGTCAAAGAGACCCAGTACTTC
V: TRBV5-1
size: NA
J: TRBJ2-5
D: TRBD1

CDR3: CASSLDGRGLVADTQYF
DNA: TGCGCCAGCAGCTTGGATGGTCGGGGACTAGTGGCAGATACGCAGTATTTT
V: TRBV5-1
size: few
J: TRBJ2-3
D: TRBD2

CDR3: CATTGGNTGELFF
DNA: TGTGCCACCACAGGTGGCAACACCGGGGAGCTGTTTTTT
V: TRBV10-3
size: few
J: TRBJ2-2
D: NA

CDR3: CAINTGDSSTDTQYF
DNA: TGTGCCATCAATACAGGGGATTCTAGCACAGATACGCAGTATTTT
V: TRBV10-3
size: NA
J: TRBJ2-3
D: TRBD1

CDR3: CASSLWAQRSYNEQFF
DNA: TGTGCCAGCAGTTTATGGGCCCAAAGGTCCTACAATGAGCAGTTCTTC
V: TRBV28
size: NA
J: TRBJ2-1
D: NA

CDR3: CSATNAGGANVLTF
DNA: TGCAGCGCTACAAATGCGGGTGGGGCCAACGTCCTGACTTTC
V: TRBV29-1
size: NA
J: TRBJ2-6
D: NA

CDR3: CAWMWSGTDIQYF
DNA: TGTGCCTGGATGTGGTCGGGGACGGACATTCAGTACTTC
V: TRBV30
size: NA
J: TRBJ2-4
D: NA

CDR3: CASSQGKNIQYF
DNA: TGTGCCAGCAGCCAAGGCAAAAACATTCAGTACTTC
V: TRBV4-2
size: few
J: TRBJ2-4
D: NA

CDR3: CSADPGGARNGYTF
DNA: TGCAGTGCGGACCCAGGGGGCGCTCGGAATGGCTACACCTTC
V: TRBV20-1
size: NA
J: TRBJ1-2
D: TRBD1

CDR3: CASSPQGGQGNEQFF
DNA: TGTGCCAGCTCACCCCAAGGAGGACAGGGCAATGAGCAGTTCTTC
V: TRBV18
size: NA
J: TRBJ2-1
D: TRBD1

CDR3: CASRDRGSYEQYF
DNA: TGTGCCAGCAGGGACAGGGGGTCCTACGAGCAGTACTTC
V: TRBV6-1
size: few
J: TRBJ2-7
D: TRBD1

CDR3: CSARLPGQGRPEQYF
DNA: TGCAGTGCTAGATTGCCGGGACAGGGACGACCCGAGCAGTACTTC
V: TRBV20-1
size: once
J: TRBJ2-7
D: TRBD1

CDR3: CASSLAGEYDEQFF
DNA: TGTGCCAGCAGCTTAGCGGGGGAGTATGATGAGCAGTTCTTC
V: TRBV7-9
size: NA
J: TRBJ2-1
D: NA

CDR3: CASSRGQGALGQYF
DNA: TGCGCCAGCAGCCGAGGACAGGGGGCGCTTGGGCAGTACTTC
V: TRBV5-1
size: few
J: TRBJ2-5
D: TRBD1

CDR3: CASSLTSGGARTGELFF
DNA: TGTGCCAGCAGCTTAACTAGCGGGGGGGCTAGGACCGGGGAGCTGTTTTTT
V: TRBV7-3
size: NA
J: TRBJ2-2
D: TRBD2

CDR3: CASSPLLGTYEQYF
DNA: TGTGCCAGCAGCCCCCTGTTGGGGACCTACGAGCAGTACTTC
V: TRBV7-9
size: NA
J: TRBJ2-7
D: NA

CDR3: CASRRGTYPSNQPQHF
DNA: TGTGCCAGCAGGAGGGGCACCTACCCTAGCAATCAGCCCCAGCATTTT
V: TRBV6-1
size: NA
J: TRBJ1-5
D: NA

CDR3: CASSPPGQVSGANVLTF
DNA: TGTGCCAGCAGCCCACCGGGACAAGTCTCTGGGGCCAACGTCCTGACTTTC
V: TRBV6-1
size: NA
J: TRBJ2-6
D: NA

CDR3: CASSLMRQGNSPLHF
DNA: TGTGCCAGCAGCTTAATGCGACAGGGCAATTCACCCCTCCACTTT
V: TRBV7-2
size: NA
J: TRBJ1-6
D: TRBD1

CDR3: CASRSPNEQFF
DNA: TGTGCCAGCAGGAGCCCGAATGAGCAGTTCTTC
V: TRBV6-5
size: few
J: TRBJ2-1
D: NA

CDR3: CASSQWGYNEQFF
DNA: TGTGCCAGCAGCCAGTGGGGCTACAATGAGCAGTTCTTC
V: TRBV14
size: few
J: TRBJ2-1
D: NA

CDR3: CASSVIAPYEQYF
DNA: TGCGCCAGCAGCGTTATAGCCCCCTACGAGCAGTACTTC
V: TRBV5-1
size: NA
J: TRBJ2-7
D: NA

CDR3: CAISDNSTGVGGQYF
DNA: TGTGCCATCAGTGACAATTCAACTGGGGTTGGGGGGCAGTACTTC
V: TRBV10-3
size: NA
J: TRBJ2-7
D: NA

CDR3: CASSFSGARGETQYF
DNA: TGTGCCAGCAGTTTTAGTGGCGCTCGCGGAGAGACCCAGTACTTC
V: TRBV12-3/TRBV12-4
size: NA
J: TRBJ2-5
D: NA

CDR3: CSASSGLGEQYF
DNA: TGCAGTGCCAGCTCAGGGCTCGGCGAGCAGTACTTC
V: TRBV20-1
size: NA
J: TRBJ2-7
D: NA

CDR3: CASSKLAGGLYEQYF
DNA: TGTGCCAGCAGCAAACTAGCGGGGGGGCTCTACGAGCAGTACTTC
V: TRBV7-2
size: NA
J: TRBJ2-7
D: TRBD2

CDR3: CASSLAGIPEQYF
DNA: TGTGCCAGCAGTTTAGCGGGGATCCCCGAGCAGTACTTC
V: TRBV12-3/TRBV12-4
size: NA
J: TRBJ2-7
D: NA

CDR3: CSAGQAITLGNQPQHF
DNA: TGCAGTGCTGGACAGGCGATAACGTTGGGGAATCAGCCCCAGCATTTT
V: TRBV20-1
size: NA
J: TRBJ1-5
D: TRBD1

CDR3: CASRPPGQGAADTEAFF
DNA: TGTGCCAGCAGACCACCGGGACAGGGGGCGGCGGACACTGAAGCTTTCTTT
V: TRBV6-6
size: NA
J: TRBJ1-1
D: TRBD1

CDR3: CSALTGKLMNTEAFF
DNA: TGCAGTGCTTTGACAGGGAAGTTGATGAACACTGAAGCTTTCTTT
V: TRBV20-1
size: NA
J: TRBJ1-1
D: TRBD1

CDR3: CASSLEVGTHEQYF
DNA: TGTGCCAGCAGCTTAGAGGTGGGGACCCACGAGCAGTACTTC
V: TRBV7-2
size: NA
J: TRBJ2-7
D: NA

CDR3: CSAMRGSSYEQYF
DNA: TGCAGTGCCATGCGGGGCAGCTCCTACGAGCAGTACTTC
V: TRBV20-1
size: NA
J: TRBJ2-7
D: NA

CDR3: CASSPGQGLLGYTF
DNA: TGTGCCAGCAGTCCGGGACAGGGGCTGCTAGGCTACACCTTC
V: TRBV7-9
size: NA
J: TRBJ1-2
D: TRBD1

CDR3: CASRPTSGGTDTQYF
DNA: TGTGCCAGCAGGCCGACTAGCGGGGGTACAGATACGCAGTATTTT
V: TRBV2
size: NA
J: TRBJ2-3
D: TRBD2

CDR3: CASSFQGNERAKNIQYF
DNA: TGTGCCAGCAGTTTTCAGGGGAATGAAAGAGCCAAAAACATTCAGTACTTC
V: TRBV12-3/TRBV12-4
size: NA
J: TRBJ2-4
D: NA

CDR3: CASSLLLASGANVLTF
DNA: TGCGCCAGCAGCTTGCTCCTGGCCTCTGGGGCCAACGTCCTGACTTTC
V: TRBV5-1
size: NA
J: TRBJ2-6
D: NA

CDR3: CASSLRYRPGYQETQYF
DNA: TGTGCCAGCAGCCTCAGATATAGACCGGGTTACCAAGAGACCCAGTACTTC
V: TRBV7-9
size: NA
J: TRBJ2-5
D: NA

CDR3: CAGSQGNGPAKNIQYF
DNA: TGCGCCGGCAGCCAAGGCAACGGGCCAGCCAAAAACATTCAGTACTTC
V: TRBV4-1
size: NA
J: TRBJ2-4
D: NA

CDR3: CASALGGTSTDTQYF
DNA: TGTGCCAGCGCCCTGGGGGGTACTAGCACAGATACGCAGTATTTT
V: TRBV9
size: NA
J: TRBJ2-3
D: NA

CDR3: CASSLLGRTRGETQYF
DNA: TGTGCCAGCAGCCTGCTAGGACGGACTAGGGGAGAGACCCAGTACTTC
V: TRBV7-9
size: once
J: TRBJ2-5
D: TRBD2

CDR3: CASSPSDRDETQYF
DNA: TGTGCCAGCAGTCCCTCGGACAGGGACGAGACCCAGTACTTC
V: TRBV6-5
size: NA
J: TRBJ2-5
D: TRBD1

CDR3: CATSIGRPSGANVLTF
DNA: TGTGCCACCAGTATCGGAAGGCCCTCTGGGGCCAACGTCCTGACTTTC
V: TRBV10-3
size: once
J: TRBJ2-6
D: NA